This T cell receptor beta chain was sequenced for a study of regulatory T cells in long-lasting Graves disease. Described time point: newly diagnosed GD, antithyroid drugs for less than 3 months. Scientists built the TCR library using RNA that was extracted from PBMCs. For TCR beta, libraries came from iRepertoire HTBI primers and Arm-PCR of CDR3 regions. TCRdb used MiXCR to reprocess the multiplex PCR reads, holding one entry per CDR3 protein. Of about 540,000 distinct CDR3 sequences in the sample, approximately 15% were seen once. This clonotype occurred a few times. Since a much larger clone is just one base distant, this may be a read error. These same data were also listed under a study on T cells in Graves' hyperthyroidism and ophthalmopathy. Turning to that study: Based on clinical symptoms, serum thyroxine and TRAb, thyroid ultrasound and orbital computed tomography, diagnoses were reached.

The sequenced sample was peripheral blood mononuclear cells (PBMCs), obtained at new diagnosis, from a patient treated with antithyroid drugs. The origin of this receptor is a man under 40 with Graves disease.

The CDR3 spells CSARVSGGEAQYF. The CDR3 DNA follows: TGCAGTGCTAGAGTTAGCGGAGGGGAGGCCCAGTACTTC. The gene calls are TRBV20-1 and TRBJ2-5; possible D gene TRBD2, 6 bases. Germline V gene data show CDR1 as DFQATT and CDR2 as SNEGSKA (reference sequence). The CDR3 contains 13 residues. Trimming cost V 1 base and J 9 bases, with 15 bases left between them.